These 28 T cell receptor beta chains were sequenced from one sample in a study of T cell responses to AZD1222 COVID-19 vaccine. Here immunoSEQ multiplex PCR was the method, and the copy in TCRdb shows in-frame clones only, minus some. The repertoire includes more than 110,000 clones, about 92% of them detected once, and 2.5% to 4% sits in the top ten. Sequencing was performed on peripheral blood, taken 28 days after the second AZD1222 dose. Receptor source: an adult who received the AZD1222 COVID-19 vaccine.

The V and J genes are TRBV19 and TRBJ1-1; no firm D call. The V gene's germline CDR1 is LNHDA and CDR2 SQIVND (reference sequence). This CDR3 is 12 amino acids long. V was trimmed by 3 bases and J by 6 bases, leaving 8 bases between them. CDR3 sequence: CASSIGLSEAFF. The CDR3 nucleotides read TGTGCCAGTAGTATCGGCCTATCTGAAGCTTTCTTT.

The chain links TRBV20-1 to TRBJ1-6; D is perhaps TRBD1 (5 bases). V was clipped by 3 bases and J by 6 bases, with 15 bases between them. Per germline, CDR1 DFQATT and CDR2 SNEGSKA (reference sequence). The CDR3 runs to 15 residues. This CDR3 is CSASSGGATNSPLHF. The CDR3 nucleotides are TGCAGTGCTAGTTCGGGGGGTGCCACTAATTCACCCCTCCACTTT.

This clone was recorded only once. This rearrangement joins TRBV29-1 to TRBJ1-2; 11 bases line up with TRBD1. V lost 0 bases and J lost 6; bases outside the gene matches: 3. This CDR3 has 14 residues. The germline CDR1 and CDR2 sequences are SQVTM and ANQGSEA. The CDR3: CSVEDRDRGDGYTF. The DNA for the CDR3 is TGCAGCGTTGAAGATCGGGACAGGGGGGATGGCTACACCTTC. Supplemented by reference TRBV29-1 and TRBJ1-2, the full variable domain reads SAVISQKPSRDICQRGTSLTIQCQVDSQVTMMFWYRQQPGQSLTLIATANQGSEATYESGFVIDKFPISRPNLTFSTLTVSNMSPEDSSIYLCSVEDRDRGDGYTFGSGTRLTVV.

This CDR3 reads CASSEALYNTDTQYF. The CDR3 region has the DNA TGTGCCAGCAGTGAAGCGCTTTACAACACAGATACGCAGTATTTT. The rearrangement uses TRBV2 and TRBJ2-3; D not resolved. The CDR3 is 15 residues long. Trimming pared 0 bases from V and 2 bases from J, leaving 9 bases between. Germline CDR1 SNHLY, CDR2 FYNNEI.

The CDR3 DNA sequence: TGTGCCAGTAGTGTCCAGGGGATTCGAGATGGCTACACCTTC. It yields the protein CASSVQGIRDGYTF. V usage is TRBV19 and J usage is TRBJ1-2, with D perhaps matching TRBD1 (6 bases). Germline assignment: CDR1 LNHDA and CDR2 SQIVND (reference sequence). Deletions cut 5 bases from V and 6 bases from J, with 16 bases between. This CDR3 is 14 amino acids long.

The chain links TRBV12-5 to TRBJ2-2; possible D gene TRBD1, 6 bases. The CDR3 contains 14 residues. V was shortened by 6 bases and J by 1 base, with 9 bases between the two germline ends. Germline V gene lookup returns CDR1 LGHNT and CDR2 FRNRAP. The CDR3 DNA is TGTGCTAGTGGCCGGGACAAGAACACCGGGGAGCTGTTTTTT. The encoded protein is CASGRDKNTGELFF. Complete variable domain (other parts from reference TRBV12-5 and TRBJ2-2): DARVTQTPRHKVTEMGQEVTMRCQPILGHNTVFWYRQTMMQGLELLAYFRNRAPLDDSGMPKDRFSAEMPDATLATLKIQPSEPRDSAVYFCASGRDKNTGELFFGEGSRLTVL.

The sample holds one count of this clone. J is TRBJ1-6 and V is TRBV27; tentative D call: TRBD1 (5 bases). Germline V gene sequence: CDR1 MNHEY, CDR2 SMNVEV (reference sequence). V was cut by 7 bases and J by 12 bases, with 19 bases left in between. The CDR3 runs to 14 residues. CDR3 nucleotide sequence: TGTGCCAGCAAACCGGGGCCTGAGGGTGAACCCCTCCACTTT. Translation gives CASKPGPEGEPLHF.

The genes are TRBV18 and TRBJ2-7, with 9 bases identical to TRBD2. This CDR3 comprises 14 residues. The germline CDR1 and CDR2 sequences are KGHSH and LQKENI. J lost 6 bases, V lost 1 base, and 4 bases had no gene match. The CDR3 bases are TGTGCCAGCTCACCACTAGCGGGAGTAGGCGAGCAGTACTTC. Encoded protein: CASSPLAGVGEQYF.

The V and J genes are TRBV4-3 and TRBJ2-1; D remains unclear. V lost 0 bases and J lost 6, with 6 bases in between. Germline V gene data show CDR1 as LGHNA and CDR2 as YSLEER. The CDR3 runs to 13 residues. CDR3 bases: TGCGCCAGCAGCCAAGATCGGTTCAATGAGCAGTTCTTC. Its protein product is CASSQDRFNEQFF.

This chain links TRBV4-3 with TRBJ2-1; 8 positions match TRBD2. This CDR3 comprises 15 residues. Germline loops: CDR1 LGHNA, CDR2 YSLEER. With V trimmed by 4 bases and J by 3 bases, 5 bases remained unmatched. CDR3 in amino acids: CASSRTSGLYNEQFF. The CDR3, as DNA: TGCGCCAGCAGCCGAACTAGCGGTCTCTACAATGAGCAGTTCTTC.

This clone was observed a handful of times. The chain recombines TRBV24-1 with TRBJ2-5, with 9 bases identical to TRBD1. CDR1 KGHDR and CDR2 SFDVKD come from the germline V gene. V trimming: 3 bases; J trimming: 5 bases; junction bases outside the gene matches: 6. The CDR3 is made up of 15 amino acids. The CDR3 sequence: CATSDGWDREETQYF. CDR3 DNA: TGTGCCACCAGTGATGGGTGGGACAGGGAGGAGACCCAGTACTTC.

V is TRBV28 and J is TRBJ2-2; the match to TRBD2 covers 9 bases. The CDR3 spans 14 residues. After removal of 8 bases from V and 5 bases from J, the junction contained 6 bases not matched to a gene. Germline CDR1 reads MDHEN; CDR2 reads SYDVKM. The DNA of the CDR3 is TGTGCCAGCCTCGGGGCGGGAGGGACCGGGGAGCTGTTTTTT. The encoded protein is CASLGAGGTGELFF. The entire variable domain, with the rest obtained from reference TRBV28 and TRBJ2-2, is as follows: DVKVTQSSRYLVKRTGEKVFLECVQDMDHENMFWYRQDPGLGLRLIYFSYDVKMKEKGDIPEGYSVSREKKERFSLILESASTNQTSMYLCASLGAGGTGELFFGEGSRLTVL.

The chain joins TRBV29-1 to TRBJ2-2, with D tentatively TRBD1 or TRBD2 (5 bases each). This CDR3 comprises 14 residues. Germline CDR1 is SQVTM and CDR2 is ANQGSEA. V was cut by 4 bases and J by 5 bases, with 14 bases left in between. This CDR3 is CSVVRPGRTGELFF. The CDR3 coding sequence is TGCAGCGTTGTGCGCCCGGGGCGAACCGGGGAGCTGTTTTTT.

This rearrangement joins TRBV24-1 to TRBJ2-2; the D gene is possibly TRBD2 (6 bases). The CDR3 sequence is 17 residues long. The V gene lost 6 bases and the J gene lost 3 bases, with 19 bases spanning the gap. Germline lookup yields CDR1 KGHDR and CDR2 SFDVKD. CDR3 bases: TGTGCCACCAGTACCACCCCGGGAGTCGGTGACACCGGGGAGCTGTTTTTT. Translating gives CATSTTPGVGDTGELFF.

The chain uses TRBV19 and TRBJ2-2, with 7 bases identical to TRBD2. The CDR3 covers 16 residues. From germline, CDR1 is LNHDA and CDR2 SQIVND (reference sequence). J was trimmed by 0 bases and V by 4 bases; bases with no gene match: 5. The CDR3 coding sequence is TGTGCCAGTAGTACCTGGGACTATACGAACACCGGGGAGCTGTTTTTT. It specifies CASSTWDYTNTGELFF.

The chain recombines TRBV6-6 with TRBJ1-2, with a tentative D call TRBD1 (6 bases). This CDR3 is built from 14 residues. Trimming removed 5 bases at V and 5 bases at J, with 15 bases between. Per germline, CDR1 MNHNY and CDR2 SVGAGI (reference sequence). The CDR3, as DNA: TGTGCCAGCAGTCCGCCGGACAGCCCTTATGGCTACACCTTC. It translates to CASSPPDSPYGYTF.

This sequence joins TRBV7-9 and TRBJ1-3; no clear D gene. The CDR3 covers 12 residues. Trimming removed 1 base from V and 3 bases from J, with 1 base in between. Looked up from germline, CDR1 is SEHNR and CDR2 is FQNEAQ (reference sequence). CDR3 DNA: TGTGCCAGCAGCTTAGGTGGAAACACCATATATTTT. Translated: CASSLGGNTIYF. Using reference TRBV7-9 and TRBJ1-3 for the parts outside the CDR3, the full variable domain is DTGVSQNPRHKITKRGQNVTFRCDPISEHNRLYWYRQTLGQGPEFLTYFQNEAQLEKSRLLSDRFSAERPKGSFSTLEIQRTEQGDSAMYLCASSLGGNTIYFGEGSWLTVV.

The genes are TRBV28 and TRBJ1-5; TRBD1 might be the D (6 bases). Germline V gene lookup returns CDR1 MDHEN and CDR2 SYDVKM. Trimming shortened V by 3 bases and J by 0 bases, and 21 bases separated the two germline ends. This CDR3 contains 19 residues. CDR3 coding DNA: TGTGCCAGCAGTTTTCGGGGGGGCTTTGTGGGTCTTAGCAATCAGCCCCAGCATTTT. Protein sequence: CASSFRGGFVGLSNQPQHF. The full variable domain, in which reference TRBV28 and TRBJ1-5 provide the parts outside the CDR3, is DVKVTQSSRYLVKRTGEKVFLECVQDMDHENMFWYRQDPGLGLRLIYFSYDVKMKEKGDIPEGYSVSREKKERFSLILESASTNQTSMYLCASSFRGGFVGLSNQPQHFGDGTRLSIL.

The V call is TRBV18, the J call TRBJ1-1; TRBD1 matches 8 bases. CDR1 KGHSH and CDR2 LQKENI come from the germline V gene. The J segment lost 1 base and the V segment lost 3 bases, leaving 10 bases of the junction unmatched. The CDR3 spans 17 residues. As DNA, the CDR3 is TGTGCCAGCTCACCTAGGGGACAGGATCTGGGGAACACTGAAGCTTTCTTT. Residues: CASSPRGQDLGNTEAFF. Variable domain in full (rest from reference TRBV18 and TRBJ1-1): NAGVMQNPRHLVRRRGQEARLRCSPMKGHSHVYWYRQLPEEGLKFMVYLQKENIIDESGMPKERFSAEFPKEGPSILRIQQVVRGDSAAYFCASSPRGQDLGNTEAFFGQGTRLTVV.

The CDR3 bases are TGTGCCAGTAGTCCCCAGGGGGTAGCGGGAGTGCAGTTCTTC. Its protein product is CASSPQGVAGVQFF. The chain links TRBV19 to TRBJ2-1; 9 positions match TRBD2. V dropped 5 bases and J dropped 12; count of bases not matched to a gene: 11. The length of the CDR3 is 14 residues. Germline V gene data show CDR1 as LNHDA and CDR2 as SQIVND (reference sequence).

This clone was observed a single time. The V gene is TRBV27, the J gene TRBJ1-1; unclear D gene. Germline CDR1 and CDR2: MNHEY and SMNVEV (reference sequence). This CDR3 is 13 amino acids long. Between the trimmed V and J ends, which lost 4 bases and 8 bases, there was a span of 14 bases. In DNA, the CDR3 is TGTGCCAGCAGTTCATTGTTGAGGGAGGAAGCTTTCTTT. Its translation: CASSSLLREEAFF.

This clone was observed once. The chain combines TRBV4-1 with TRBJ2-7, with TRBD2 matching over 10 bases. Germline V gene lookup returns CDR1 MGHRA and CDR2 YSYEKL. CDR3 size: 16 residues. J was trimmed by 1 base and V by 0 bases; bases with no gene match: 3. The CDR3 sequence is CASSQDVAGGSYEQYF. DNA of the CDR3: TGCGCCAGCAGCCAAGATGTAGCGGGAGGATCCTACGAGCAGTACTTC.

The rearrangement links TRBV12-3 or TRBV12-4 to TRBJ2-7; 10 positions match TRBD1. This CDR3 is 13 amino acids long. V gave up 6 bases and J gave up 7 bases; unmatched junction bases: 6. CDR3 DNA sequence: TGTGCCAGCAGGGGGGACAGGGGTCAAGAGCAGTACTTC. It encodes CASRGDRGQEQYF.

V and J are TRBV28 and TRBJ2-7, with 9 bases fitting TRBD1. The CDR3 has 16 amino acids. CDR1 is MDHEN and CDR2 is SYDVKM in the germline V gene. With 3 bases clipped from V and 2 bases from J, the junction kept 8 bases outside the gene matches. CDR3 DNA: TGTGCCAGCAGTTTTGCTACCGGGACAGGGCCCTACGAGCAGTACTTC. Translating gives CASSFATGTGPYEQYF.

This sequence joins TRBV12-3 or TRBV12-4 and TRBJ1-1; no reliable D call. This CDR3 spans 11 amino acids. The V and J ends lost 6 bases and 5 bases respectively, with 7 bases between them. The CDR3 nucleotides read TGTGCCAGCAGAAGGGCTACTGAAGCTTTCTTT. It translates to CASRRATEAFF.

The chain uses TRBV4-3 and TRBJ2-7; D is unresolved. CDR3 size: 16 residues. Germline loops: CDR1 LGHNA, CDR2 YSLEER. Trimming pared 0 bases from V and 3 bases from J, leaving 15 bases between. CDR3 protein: CASSQDVRLVGYEQYF. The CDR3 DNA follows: TGCGCCAGCAGCCAAGATGTCCGGCTAGTTGGCTACGAGCAGTACTTC.

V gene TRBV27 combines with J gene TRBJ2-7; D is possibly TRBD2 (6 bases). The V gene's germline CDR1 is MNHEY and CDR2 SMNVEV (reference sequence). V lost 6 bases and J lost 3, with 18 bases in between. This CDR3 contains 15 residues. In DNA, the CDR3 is TGTGCCAGCAGCCCATCCCCGGACTACCGCTACGAGCAGTACTTC. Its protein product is CASSPSPDYRYEQYF.

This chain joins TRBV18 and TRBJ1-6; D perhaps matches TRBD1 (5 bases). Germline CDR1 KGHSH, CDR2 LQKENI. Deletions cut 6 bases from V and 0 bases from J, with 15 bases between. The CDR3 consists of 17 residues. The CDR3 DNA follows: TGTGCCAGCTCCGCGACAGCCCAGAGCTCCTATAATTCACCCCTCCACTTT. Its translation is CASSATAQSSYNSPLHF.